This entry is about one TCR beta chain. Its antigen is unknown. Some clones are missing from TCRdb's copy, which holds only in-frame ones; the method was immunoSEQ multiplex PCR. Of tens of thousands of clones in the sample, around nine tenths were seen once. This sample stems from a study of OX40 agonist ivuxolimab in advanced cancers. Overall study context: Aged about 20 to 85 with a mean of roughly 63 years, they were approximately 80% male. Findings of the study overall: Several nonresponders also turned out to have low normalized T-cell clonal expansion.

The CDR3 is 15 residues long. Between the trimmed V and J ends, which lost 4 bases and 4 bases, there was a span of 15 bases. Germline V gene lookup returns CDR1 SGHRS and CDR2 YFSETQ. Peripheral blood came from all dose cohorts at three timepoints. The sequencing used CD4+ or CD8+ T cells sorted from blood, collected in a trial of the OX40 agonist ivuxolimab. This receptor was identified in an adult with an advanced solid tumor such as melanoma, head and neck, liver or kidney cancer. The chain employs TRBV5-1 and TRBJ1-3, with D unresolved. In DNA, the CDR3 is TGCGCCAGCAGCATCGACTGGTCGGCAGGAAACACCATATATTTT. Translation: CASSIDWSAGNTIYF.